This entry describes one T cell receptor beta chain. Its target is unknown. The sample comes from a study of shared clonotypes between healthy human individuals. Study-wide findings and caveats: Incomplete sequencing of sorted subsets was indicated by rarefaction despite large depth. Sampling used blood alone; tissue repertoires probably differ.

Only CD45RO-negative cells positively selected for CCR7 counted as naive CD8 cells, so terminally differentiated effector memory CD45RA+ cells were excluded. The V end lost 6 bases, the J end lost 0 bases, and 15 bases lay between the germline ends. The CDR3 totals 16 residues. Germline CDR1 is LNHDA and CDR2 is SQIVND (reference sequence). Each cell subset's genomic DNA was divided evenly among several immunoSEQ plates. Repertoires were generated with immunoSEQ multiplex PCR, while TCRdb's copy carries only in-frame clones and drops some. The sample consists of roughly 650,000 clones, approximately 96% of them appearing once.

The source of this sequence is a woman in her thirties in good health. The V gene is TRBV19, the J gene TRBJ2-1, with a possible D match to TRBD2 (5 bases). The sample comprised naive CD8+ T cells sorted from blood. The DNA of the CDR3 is TGTGCCAGTAGACCTTTCTCAGCGGACTCCTACAATGAGCAGTTCTTC. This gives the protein CASRPFSADSYNEQFF.